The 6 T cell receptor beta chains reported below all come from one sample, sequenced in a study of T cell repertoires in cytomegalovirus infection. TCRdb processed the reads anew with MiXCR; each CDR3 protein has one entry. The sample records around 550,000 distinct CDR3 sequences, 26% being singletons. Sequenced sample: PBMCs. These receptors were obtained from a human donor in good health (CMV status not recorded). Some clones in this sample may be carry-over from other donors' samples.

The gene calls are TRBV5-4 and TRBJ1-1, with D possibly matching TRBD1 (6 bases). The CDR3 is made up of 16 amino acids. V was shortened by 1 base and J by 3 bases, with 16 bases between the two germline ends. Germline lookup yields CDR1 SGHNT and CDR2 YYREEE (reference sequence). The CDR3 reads CASSLKFGEGDTEAFF. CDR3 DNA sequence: TGTGCCAGCAGCTTGAAGTTCGGGGAGGGGGACACTGAAGCTTTCTTT.

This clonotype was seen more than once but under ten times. The CDR3 DNA reads TGTGCCAGCAGCTTAGGAGGGTGGGGGACTAGCGGTGGAGATACGCAGTATTTT. This gives the protein CASSLGGWGTSGGDTQYF. The rearrangement uses TRBV7-6 and TRBJ2-3, with TRBD2 identical over 11 bases. The V gene's germline CDR1 is SGHVS and CDR2 FNYEAQ. The V segment lost 1 base and the J segment 5 bases; nucleotides outside the gene matches: 11. The CDR3 covers 18 residues.

The CDR3 DNA follows: TGTGCCAGCAGCGCTCAACAGGACGGGGCCAACGTCCTGACTTTC. Encoded protein: CASSAQQDGANVLTF. The chain uses TRBV12-3 or TRBV12-4 and TRBJ2-6, with D possibly TRBD1 on 5 matching bases. This CDR3 has 15 amino acids. V lost 6 bases to trimming and J lost 4 bases, with 13 bases between them.

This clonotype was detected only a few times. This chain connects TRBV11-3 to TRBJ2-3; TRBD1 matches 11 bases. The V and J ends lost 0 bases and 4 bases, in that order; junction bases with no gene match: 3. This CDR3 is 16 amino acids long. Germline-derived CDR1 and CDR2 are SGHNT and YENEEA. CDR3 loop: CASSLEWDRGADTQYF. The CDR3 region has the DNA TGTGCCAGCAGCTTAGAATGGGACAGGGGGGCAGATACGCAGTATTTT. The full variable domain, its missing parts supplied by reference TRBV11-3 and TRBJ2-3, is EAGVVQSPRYKIIEKKQPVAFWCNPISGHNTLYWYLQNLGQGPELLIRYENEEAVDDSQLPKDRFSAERLKGVDSTLKIQPAELGDSAVYLCASSLEWDRGADTQYFGPGTRLTVL.

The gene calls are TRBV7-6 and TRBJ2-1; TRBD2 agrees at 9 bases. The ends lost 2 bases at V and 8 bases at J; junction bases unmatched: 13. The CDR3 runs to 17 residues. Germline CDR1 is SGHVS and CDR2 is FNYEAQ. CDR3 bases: TGTGCCAGCAGCTTACGTGCAAGCGGGAGGCGGAGGGATGAGCAGTTCTTC. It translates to CASSLRASGRRRDEQFF.

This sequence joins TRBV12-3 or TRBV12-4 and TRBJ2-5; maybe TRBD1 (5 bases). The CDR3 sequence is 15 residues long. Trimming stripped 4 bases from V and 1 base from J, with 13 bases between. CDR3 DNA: TGTGCCAGCAGTTCCCCCCCCAGGGCCCAAGAGACCCAGTACTTC. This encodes CASSSPPRAQETQYF.